This TCR beta chain originates from a study of CD8 T cells in ankylosing spondylitis. Study conclusions and caveats: Clones linked to the disease showed a CD8+ phenotype. They occurred at relatively low frequencies in peripheral blood. Certain motif variants had earlier appeared in reactive arthritis synovial fluid and blood. Characteristic of ankylosing spondylitis blood, it appeared, was a TCR beta motif comprising about 8 highly homologous variants.

MiXCR, applied by TCRdb to the 5' RACE reads, yields one record per CDR3 protein. The sample records 250,000 or so distinct CDR3 sequences, more than 20% being singletons. Of note for this clonotype: Its specificity is unknown.

The V gene end was trimmed by 1 base and the J gene end by 6 bases; junction bases not matched to a gene: 6. Per germline, CDR1 SGHDT and CDR2 YYEEEE. CDR3 size: 14 residues. The clonotype was recovered from a male donor with ankylosing spondylitis or in good health (not recorded which). The chain is built from TRBV5-6 and TRBJ1-2, with TRBD1 matching 7 bases. The material sequenced was blood, either unsorted or a sorted T cell fraction (not recorded which). The chain's CDR3 is CASSLWGDSHGYTF. CDR3 DNA sequence: TGTGCCAGCAGCTTGTGGGGGGACAGCCATGGCTACACCTTC.